The 28 T cell receptor beta chains below all came from one sample that was sequenced in a study of blood T cell repertoires in COVID-19. Sequencing used immunoSEQ multiplex PCR; TCRdb keeps in-frame clones, though not all of them. Counted here are 140,000 to 150,000 clones, roughly 79% occurring once; the ten biggest clones make up roughly 8.8%. Sequencing was carried out using peripheral blood. These receptors all come from a human donor with acute or convalescent COVID-19. The donor label of this sample is uncertain.

The chain couples TRBV7-2 to TRBJ1-5, with no clear D. The germline V gene encodes CDR1 SGHTA and CDR2 FQGNSA. The CDR3 contains 12 residues. With 1 base removed from V and 9 bases from J, the gap between germline ends came to 7 bases. The CDR3 DNA sequence: TGTGCCAGCAGCTTAGAGCGGGGGCCCCAGCATTTT. Its translation: CASSLERGPQHF.

The rearrangement uses TRBV29-1 and TRBJ2-7, with 9 bases matching TRBD2. The CDR3 is made up of 14 amino acids. With V trimmed by 6 bases and J by 0 bases, 6 bases remained unmatched. The germline V gene encodes CDR1 SQVTM and CDR2 ANQGSEA. CDR3 nucleotide sequence: TGCAGCGTCCCGACTAGCGGCCTCTCCTACGAGCAGTACGTC. As protein: CSVPTSGLSYEQYV.

CDR3 coding DNA: TGTGCCAGTAGTATAGACGGGCAGGGCCCTCAGCCCCAGCATTTT. Translated: CASSIDGQGPQPQHF. The chain recombines TRBV19 with TRBJ1-5; D possibly corresponds to TRBD1 (5 bases). Germline V CDR1 and CDR2: LNHDA, SQIVND (reference sequence). This CDR3 is built from 15 residues. Between the trimmed V and J ends, which lost 0 bases and 6 bases, there was a span of 12 bases.

CDR3 protein: CASSEALQGRQGETEAFF. CDR3 sequence (DNA): TGTGCCAGCAGTGAAGCGCTTCAAGGACGACAGGGGGAAACTGAAGCTTTCTTT. The chain employs TRBV2 and TRBJ1-1; 9 bases align to TRBD1. Per germline, CDR1 SNHLY and CDR2 FYNNEI. V lost 0 bases to trimming and J lost 5 bases; unmatched junction nucleotides: 13. This CDR3 region has 18 residues.

The rearrangement joins TRBV9 to TRBJ1-6, with a possible D match to TRBD1 (5 bases). This CDR3 contains 16 residues. Trimming pared 5 bases from V and 5 bases from J, leaving 17 bases between. Germline V gene data show CDR1 as SGDLS and CDR2 as YYNGEE. The chain's CDR3 is CASSSWGPGDNSPLHF. In DNA, the CDR3 is TGTGCCAGCAGTTCTTGGGGTCCGGGGGATAATTCACCCCTCCACTTT.

There are a few counts of this clone. For the CDR3, the DNA is TGCAGTGCTAGCCACGAGAACGAGCAGTACTTC. As protein: CSASHENEQYF. The chain links TRBV20-1 to TRBJ2-7; D is unclear. Germline V CDR1 and CDR2: DFQATT, SNEGSKA (reference sequence). V lost 3 bases, J lost 5 bases, and 8 bases lay in between. The CDR3 is 11 residues long.

This chain uses TRBV24-1 with TRBJ2-5; D is uncertain. Trimming pared 4 bases from V and 2 bases from J, leaving 10 bases between. The CDR3 consists of 14 residues. CDR1 is KGHDR, CDR2 SFDVKD, per germline. The CDR3: CATSDPHQQETQYF. The CDR3 bases are TGTGCCACCAGTGACCCACACCAGCAAGAGACCCAGTACTTC.

CDR3 nucleotide sequence: TGTGCCAGCTCACCAGGGAGGGGGGACTACAATGAGCAGTTCTTC. Translation gives CASSPGRGDYNEQFF. The V and J genes are TRBV18 and TRBJ2-1, with D possibly being TRBD2 (7 bases). The V end was cut by 2 bases, the J end by 3 bases, with 11 bases between. Germline lookup yields CDR1 KGHSH and CDR2 LQKENI. This CDR3 is built from 15 residues. Drawing the rest from reference TRBV18 and TRBJ2-1, the complete variable domain is NAGVMQNPRHLVRRRGQEARLRCSPMKGHSHVYWYRQLPEEGLKFMVYLQKENIIDESGMPKERFSAEFPKEGPSILRIQQVVRGDSAAYFCASSPGRGDYNEQFFGPGTRLTVL.

The rearrangement uses TRBV27 and TRBJ1-5; D may be TRBD1 (5 bases). CDR1 MNHEY and CDR2 SMNVEV come from the germline V gene (reference sequence). The CDR3 sequence is 15 residues long. V was cut by 2 bases and J by 3 bases, with 11 bases left in between. The CDR3 protein is CASSLGRGPNQPQHF. The CDR3 nucleotides are TGTGCCAGCAGTTTAGGGCGGGGACCCAATCAGCCCCAGCATTTT.

In regard to this clone: Compared with germline, one end of the junction differs, possibly owing to a read error. The chain uses TRBV24-1 and TRBJ1-4, with TRBD1 matching over 7 bases. This CDR3 is 16 amino acids long. CDR1 and CDR2 (germline): KGHDR, SFDVKD. The CDR3 spells CATSGYGTATHEKLFF. The CDR3 bases are TGTGCCACCAGTGGTTATGGGACAGCAACTCATGAAAAACTGTTTTTT.

CDR3 residues: CASTPRTGGDSPLHF. CDR3 sequence (DNA): TGTGCCAGTACCCCTCGTACGGGCGGGGATTCACCCCTCCACTTT. J is TRBJ1-6 and V is TRBV19; D uncertain. This CDR3 comprises 15 residues. The germline V gene has CDR1 LNHDA and CDR2 SQIVND (reference sequence). V gave up 7 bases and J gave up 8 bases, with 18 bases separating them.

The rearrangement joins TRBV7-4 to TRBJ1-1; a possible D gene is TRBD1 (5 bases). Germline loops: CDR1 SGHVT, CDR2 SQSDAQ. This CDR3 has 13 residues. Trimming stripped 3 bases from V and 5 bases from J, with 10 bases between. As DNA, the CDR3 is TGTGCCAGCAGCTTTTTGGGGGGTACTGAAGCTTTCTTT. Amino acids: CASSFLGGTEAFF.

This chain uses TRBV4-1 with TRBJ2-7, with D unresolved. V was trimmed by 0 bases and J by 4 bases, leaving 25 bases between them. CDR1 and CDR2 from the germline V gene are MGHRA and YSYEKL. CDR3 length equals 19 residues. The CDR3 nucleotides read TGCGCCAGCAGCCAAGATCCAATGAAAGAGATCACCGACGGGTACGAGCAGTACTTC. Translated, it gives CASSQDPMKEITDGYEQYF.

This rearrangement joins TRBV11-2 to TRBJ2-5; 12 bases fit TRBD2. V was clipped by 4 bases and J by 0 bases; unmatched bases: 6. Germline assignment: CDR1 SGHAT and CDR2 FQNNGV. The CDR3 is 17 amino acids. The CDR3 reads CASSSPPSGGDQETQYF. Written as DNA, the CDR3 is TGTGCCAGCAGCTCTCCTCCTAGCGGGGGGGACCAAGAGACCCAGTACTTC.

V is TRBV11-3 and J is TRBJ1-1, with TRBD1 matching over 9 bases. Trimming took 5 bases from V and 0 from J; bases not matched to a gene: 1. CDR1 SGHNT and CDR2 YENEEA come from the germline V gene. There are 14 residues in the CDR3. The CDR3 DNA sequence: TGTGCCAGCAGCCGACAGGGGGTGAACACTGAAGCTTTCTTT. Its protein product is CASSRQGVNTEAFF.

This chain connects TRBV13 to TRBJ1-3, with no clear D. The CDR3 extends over 18 amino acids. Trimming left V 0 bases short and J 0 bases short, with 15 bases between. Germline V gene lookup returns CDR1 PRHDT and CDR2 FYEKMQ (reference sequence). CDR3 sequence: CASSLGRETDVSGNTIYF. In DNA form, the CDR3 reads TGTGCCAGCAGCTTAGGCCGGGAAACGGACGTCTCTGGAAACACCATATATTTT.

This clone has at least ten counts. V and J are TRBV7-8 and TRBJ1-3, with 7 bases identical to TRBD1. J lost 1 base, V lost 6 bases, and 3 bases had no gene match. This CDR3 comprises 14 residues. Per the germline V gene, CDR1 is SGHVS and CDR2 is FQNEAQ. CDR3 protein: CASSYRGSGNTIYF. The CDR3, as DNA: TGTGCCAGCAGTTACAGGGGTTCTGGAAACACCATATATTTT.

V gene TRBV14 combines with J gene TRBJ1-6; TRBD1 might be the D (6 bases). V was trimmed by 0 bases and J by 8 bases, leaving 14 bases between them. The CDR3 is 16 amino acids. The germline V gene has CDR1 SGHDN and CDR2 FVKESK. The CDR3 loop is CASSQDPRQADSPLHF. CDR3 sequence (DNA): TGTGCCAGCAGCCAAGATCCGAGACAGGCGGATTCACCCCTCCACTTT.

This chain connects TRBV10-3 to TRBJ2-6; D uncertain. V lost 4 bases and J 0 bases, leaving 10 bases between the germline ends. The CDR3 spans 16 residues. Per germline, CDR1 ENHRY and CDR2 SYGVKD. The CDR3 DNA is TGTGCCATCAGTGGGGCAGGCCCCTCTGGGGCCAACGTCCTGACTTTC. It translates to CAISGAGPSGANVLTF.

The chain couples TRBV28 to TRBJ2-2; 12 nucleotides match TRBD2. Germline CDR1 MDHEN, CDR2 SYDVKM. V shed 7 bases and J 5 bases; nucleotides not matched to a gene: 5. CDR3 size: 15 residues. Here the CDR3 reads CASNLAGGRTGELFF. The CDR3 DNA is TGTGCCAGCAATCTAGCGGGGGGGCGGACCGGGGAGCTGTTTTTT. The full variable domain, with the rest looked up from reference TRBV28 and TRBJ2-2, is DVKVTQSSRYLVKRTGEKVFLECVQDMDHENMFWYRQDPGLGLRLIYFSYDVKMKEKGDIPEGYSVSREKKERFSLILESASTNQTSMYLCASNLAGGRTGELFFGEGSRLTVL.

In nucleotides, the CDR3 is TGTGCCACCAGTGATTGGGAGACAGGGGATCCCCTTGGCTACACCTTC. Protein product: CATSDWETGDPLGYTF. This chain joins TRBV24-1 and TRBJ1-2, with TRBD1 identical over 8 bases. The J segment lost 7 bases and the V segment lost 2 bases, leaving 11 bases of the junction unmatched. The germline gives CDR1 KGHDR, CDR2 SFDVKD. The CDR3 is made up of 16 amino acids.

The V gene is TRBV6-6, the J gene TRBJ1-6; no definite D call. Germline V lookup: CDR1 MNHNY, CDR2 SVGAGI (reference sequence). The V end lost 6 bases, the J end lost 7 bases, and 16 bases lay between the germline ends. The CDR3 length is 15 residues. The CDR3 DNA reads as TGTGCCAGCAGGCCCTCCGACGGAGGGAATTCACCCCTCCACTTT. Its translation is CASRPSDGGNSPLHF.

J is TRBJ2-3 and V is TRBV9; TRBD1 matches at 8 bases. Germline V gene lookup returns CDR1 SGDLS and CDR2 YYNGEE. The V segment lost 3 bases and the J segment 6 bases; nucleotides outside the gene matches: 9. The CDR3 has 15 residues. The CDR3 DNA sequence: TGTGCCAGCAGCGGTTCGGGACAGGTCAAGGATACGCAGTATTTT. This sequence encodes CASSGSGQVKDTQYF.

The chain is built from TRBV2 and TRBJ1-2; D unclear. The germline gives CDR1 SNHLY, CDR2 FYNNEI. Between the trimmed V and J ends, which lost 7 bases and 6 bases, there was a span of 15 bases. The CDR3 is made up of 13 amino acids. This CDR3 is CASKSLDGDGYTF. CDR3 DNA sequence: TGTGCCAGCAAATCCCTTGACGGGGATGGCTACACCTTC.

This clone was observed a handful of times. This chain uses TRBV19 with TRBJ1-2; D gene uncertain. There are 13 residues in the CDR3. The germline V gene encodes CDR1 LNHDA and CDR2 SQIVND (reference sequence). V was shortened by 8 bases and J by 8 bases, with 18 bases between the two germline ends. The CDR3 nucleotides are TGTGCCAGTCGGAAGAGGGCGCAGGAAGGCTACACCTTC. Its translation: CASRKRAQEGYTF.

This chain links TRBV19 with TRBJ2-2; D not certain. The CDR3 has 11 amino acids. V gave up 6 bases and J gave up 4 bases, with 3 bases separating them. Germline V gene lookup returns CDR1 LNHDA and CDR2 SQIVND (reference sequence). Here the CDR3 DNA reads TGTGCCAGTAGCCGCACCGGGGAGCTGTTTTTT. Protein sequence: CASSRTGELFF. Full variable domain (missing parts from reference TRBV19 and TRBJ2-2): DGGITQSPKYLFRKEGQNVTLSCEQNLNHDAMYWYRQDPGQGLRLIYYSQIVNDFQKGDIAEGYSVSREKKESFPLTVTSAQKNPTAFYLCASSRTGELFFGEGSRLTVL.

V and J are TRBV30 and TRBJ2-1, with TRBD1 matching over 11 bases. The germline V gene encodes CDR1 GTSNPN and CDR2 SVGIG (reference sequence). Trimming cost V 3 bases and J 4 bases; bases outside gene matches: 5. This CDR3 has 15 amino acids. The CDR3, as DNA: TGTGCCTGGAGCCCTGGACAGGGGGCATACAATGAGCAGTTCTTC. Encoded protein: CAWSPGQGAYNEQFF.

This chain connects TRBV5-6 to TRBJ1-2; no firm D call. The CDR3 loop spans 15 amino acids. CDR1 and CDR2 (germline): SGHDT, YYEEEE. Deletions cut 0 bases from V and 0 bases from J, with 9 bases between. The CDR3 DNA sequence: TGTGCCAGCAGCTTGGTACAGATCACTAACTATGGCTACACCTTC. Its translation is CASSLVQITNYGYTF.